The T cell receptor beta chain described here comes from a study of human T cells and chemical hapten exposure. Background on the study: Patients additionally received therapeutic doses of diphenylcyclopropenone on the scalp once a week, and this continued throughout the approximately 23-week study. The patch tests put 0.01% DPC on the skin of the upper back and were read 6 days later.

V shed 1 base and J 6 bases; nucleotides not matched to a gene: 7. Germline V gives CDR1 SGHDT, CDR2 YYEEEE. The CDR3 consists of 16 residues. TCRdb called the RACE reads again in MiXCR, with one record for every CDR3 protein. This table holds roughly 100,000 distinct CDR3 sequences, around 9.6% found once. Time point reported: pre-sensitization, week 0. Treatment defined: therapeutic diphenylcyclopropenone sensitization with weekly scalp DPC. Patients had alopecia, were aged 18 to 70, and were not pregnant. As concerns this clonotype: This sequence may be a read error, since a much larger clone differs from it by one base.

The TCR was taken from a woman between 40 and 50 years old with alopecia areata. Some clones in this sample may be carry-over from other donors' samples. This rearrangement joins TRBV5-6 to TRBJ1-6, with 7 nucleotides matching TRBD1. The starting material was whole blood, obtained in connection with sensitization to the hapten diphenylcyclopropenone (DPC). The CDR3 sequence is CASSLQSGGRNSPLHF. The DNA of the CDR3 is TGTGCCAGCAGCTTGCAGTCAGGGGGACGTAATTCACCCCTCCACTTT.